Listed below are T cell receptor beta chains from one sample, sequenced in a study of post-analysis software for immune sequencing data. From the PCR reads, TCRdb called clonotypes with MiXCR, one entry per CDR3 protein. This repertoire shows about 500,000 distinct CDR3 sequences, around 40% found once; its top ten account for around 10%. The source material was blood. These receptors originate from a girl between 5 and 17 years old with multiple sclerosis. CDR3s include the opening cysteine and the closing phenylalanine or tryptophan. The D gene is left open where the match is weak. Part of the rows lack a size; the others show once, few, many or a class for expanded clones.

clone_size j_call d_call v_call cdr3_aa cdr3_nt
- TRBJ1-5 - TRBV4-1 CASSQAGRGGQPQHF TGCGCCAGCAGCCAAGCGGGCAGGGGAGGCCAGCCCCAGCATTTT
- TRBJ2-1 - TRBV12-3/TRBV12-4 CASSLRGANNEQFF TGTGCCAGCAGCCTGAGGGGCGCCAACAATGAGCAGTTCTTC
few TRBJ2-6 - TRBV10-3 CAIQGNEGVTGANVLTF TGTGCCATCCAGGGGAACGAAGGGGTGACTGGGGCCAACGTCCTGACTTTC
- TRBJ2-1 TRBD2 TRBV20-1 CSAGESSGSLDEQFF TGCAGTGCTGGAGAATCAAGCGGGAGCCTCGATGAGCAGTTCTTC
few TRBJ2-7 - TRBV4-1 CASSPHKADLYEQYF TGCGCCAGCAGCCCACACAAGGCGGATCTCTACGAGCAGTACTTC
many TRBJ2-7 - TRBV2 CASSVWRQLYYEQYF TGTGCCAGCAGTGTTTGGCGACAGCTTTACTACGAGCAGTACTTC
few TRBJ1-1 - TRBV29-1 CSGWVNTEAFF TGCAGCGGGTGGGTGAACACTGAAGCTTTCTTT
- TRBJ2-1 TRBD2 TRBV3-1 CASSQDLPSGRSYNEQFF TGTGCCAGCAGCCAAGATCTACCTAGCGGGAGATCCTACAATGAGCAGTTCTTC
few TRBJ2-3 - TRBV10-3 CAISLKASTDTQYF TGTGCCATCAGCCTCAAGGCTAGCACAGATACGCAGTATTTT
few TRBJ2-1 TRBD1 TRBV11-1 CASSLTRDRGYNEQFF TGTGCCAGCAGCCTCACTAGGGACAGGGGTTACAATGAGCAGTTCTTC
- TRBJ2-7 - TRBV20-1 CNARFVSGSYEQYF TGCAATGCTAGATTCGTCTCCGGCAGCTACGAGCAGTACTTC
few TRBJ2-7 - TRBV10-3 CAISETDSYEQYF TGTGCCATCAGCGAGACTGATTCCTACGAGCAGTACTTC
- TRBJ1-2 - TRBV7-3 CASSLTPAGYGYTF TGTGCCAGCAGCTTAACTCCGGCAGGTTATGGCTACACCTTC
few TRBJ2-3 - TRBV7-2 CASSLAGTLTDTQYF TGTGCCAGCAGCTTAGCCGGGACCCTCACAGATACGCAGTATTTT
once TRBJ2-1 TRBD1 TRBV25-1 CASSPTGGPYEQFF TGTGCCAGCAGTCCAACAGGGGGTCCCTACGAGCAGTTCTTC
- TRBJ2-7 - TRBV7-9 CASSLGGSREQYF TGTGCCAGCAGCTTAGGCGGCAGCCGCGAGCAGTACTTC
- TRBJ2-7 TRBD2 TRBV7-3 CASSLSGGGRFYEQYF TGTGCCAGCAGCTTATCTGGCGGGGGGCGCTTTTACGAGCAGTACTTC
few TRBJ2-7 TRBD1 TRBV5-1 CASSPRTGDVYEQYF TGCGCCAGCAGCCCAAGGACAGGGGACGTCTACGAGCAGTACTTC
- TRBJ2-1 - TRBV7-2 CASSQLVSSYNEQFF TGTGCCAGCAGCCAACTGGTCAGCTCCTACAATGAGCAGTTCTTC
few TRBJ2-3 TRBD1 TRBV7-3 CASSLTDRGGTDTQYF TGTGCCAGCAGCTTAACGGACAGGGGAGGAACAGATACGCAGTATTTT
- TRBJ2-3 - TRBV29-1 CSVDVSRTDTQYF TGCAGCGTTGATGTATCCCGCACAGATACGCAGTATTTT
- TRBJ1-5 TRBD1 TRBV28 CASSDRDRGGNQPQHF TGTGCCAGCAGTGACCGAGACAGGGGAGGGAATCAGCCCCAGCATTTT
- TRBJ2-5 - TRBV11-2 CASRTNWDRTVKETQYF TGTGCCAGCAGGACCAACTGGGACCGGACAGTGAAAGAGACCCAGTACTTC
- TRBJ2-1 TRBD2 TRBV6-6 CASSYSRRGSYNEQFF TGTGCCAGCAGTTACTCAAGGCGCGGGAGCTACAATGAGCAGTTCTTC
- TRBJ1-2 - TRBV20-1 CSATSPWGTGNYGYTF TGCAGTGCTACCTCACCCTGGGGCACAGGGAACTATGGCTACACCTTC
- TRBJ1-2 - TRBV9 CASSVRDNYGYTF TGTGCCAGCAGCGTCCGGGATAACTATGGCTACACCTTC
- TRBJ2-1 - TRBV2 CASSQGEHYEQFF TGTGCCAGCTCACAGGGAGAACACTATGAGCAGTTCTTC
- TRBJ2-7 - TRBV5-1 CASSFIVAGQGNSVPYEQYF TGCGCCAGCAGCTTTATTGTCGCTGGGCAGGGGAATAGTGTACCCTACGAGCAGTACTTC
- TRBJ2-7 - TRBV25-1 CASSDGGPSYEQYF TGTGCCAGCAGTGATGGGGGGCCGTCCTACGAGCAGTACTTC
- TRBJ2-2 - TRBV20-1 CSARDPGLNTGELFF TGCAGTGCTAGAGATCCGGGCTTGAACACCGGGGAGCTGTTTTTT
- TRBJ1-6 TRBD1 TRBV10-3 CAISENRGNNSPLHF TGTGCCATCAGTGAGAACAGGGGTAATAATTCACCCCTCCACTTT
- TRBJ2-6 TRBD2 TRBV20-1 CSARALTSGRAGANVLTF TGCAGTGCTAGAGCCCTGACTAGCGGGAGGGCTGGGGCCAACGTCCTGACTTTC
few TRBJ2-3 TRBD2 TRBV6-1 CASTPGTSGRPAGDTQYF TGTGCCAGCACCCCGGGTACTAGCGGGAGGCCCGCGGGAGATACGCAGTATTTT
once TRBJ2-1 TRBD1 TRBV13 CASSPFTGQGLYNEQFF TGTGCCAGCAGCCCGTTTACGGGACAGGGATTATACAATGAGCAGTTCTTC
- TRBJ2-7 - TRBV28 CASRPSWGNYNEQYF TGTGCCAGCAGGCCTAGCTGGGGGAACTACAATGAGCAGTACTTC
- TRBJ2-5 TRBD2 TRBV20-1 CSASPGLAGEQETQYF TGCAGTGCTAGCCCCGGACTAGCGGGAGAACAAGAGACCCAGTACTTC
- TRBJ2-5 TRBD2 TRBV30 CAWSSSGSGETQYF TGTGCCTGGAGTTCTAGCGGGTCCGGAGAGACCCAGTACTTC
few TRBJ2-7 TRBD1 TRBV7-2 CASSLDRGPHEQYF TGTGCCAGCAGCTTGGACAGGGGTCCTCACGAGCAGTACTTC
- TRBJ2-1 - TRBV20-1 CSAADSGSSYNEQFF TGCAGTGCCGCCGACAGCGGTTCCTCCTACAATGAGCAGTTCTTC
few TRBJ2-1 TRBD2 TRBV9 CASSVGTSGHNEQFF TGTGCCAGCAGCGTCGGGACTAGCGGCCACAATGAGCAGTTCTTC
- TRBJ2-3 TRBD2 TRBV12-3/TRBV12-4 CASSLALGGRSTDTQYF TGTGCCAGCAGTTTAGCTCTGGGCGGGAGAAGCACAGATACGCAGTATTTT
few TRBJ2-7 - TRBV6-1 CASSEPYYEQYF TGTGCCAGCAGTGAGCCCTACTACGAGCAGTACTTC
- TRBJ2-3 - TRBV29-1 CSVGRRTVDTDTQYF TGCAGCGTTGGGCGACGGACGGTAGACACAGATACGCAGTATTTT
- TRBJ1-2 - TRBV19 CASSILQASEGDGYTF TGTGCCAGTAGTATTTTACAGGCGTCCGAAGGAGATGGCTACACCTTC
few TRBJ2-3 - TRBV3-1 CASSQDGISTDTQYF TGTGCCAGCAGCCAAGATGGAATAAGCACAGATACGCAGTATTTT
once TRBJ2-7 - TRBV27 CASSTPRDLYEQYF TGTGCCAGCAGTACGCCGAGAGACCTCTACGAGCAGTACTTC
- TRBJ1-1 - TRBV6-5 CASSSRGQTNTEAFF TGTGCCAGCAGTTCAAGGGGCCAGACGAACACTGAAGCTTTCTTT
- TRBJ2-3 TRBD2 TRBV9 CASSVEAGFSTDTQYF TGTGCCAGCAGCGTGGAAGCGGGATTTAGCACAGATACGCAGTATTTT
- TRBJ2-1 TRBD2 TRBV6-1 CASTGTSGRAGGWNEQFF TGTGCCAGCACCGGGACTAGCGGGAGGGCCGGGGGTTGGAATGAGCAGTTCTTC
- TRBJ2-3 TRBD2 TRBV5-6 CASSDYAGASGSPDTQYF TGTGCCAGCAGCGACTACGCAGGGGCTAGCGGGAGTCCAGATACGCAGTATTTT
few TRBJ2-5 TRBD2 TRBV20-1 CSAHSGLADLQETQYF TGCAGTGCCCACTCAGGACTAGCGGATCTCCAAGAGACCCAGTACTTC
few TRBJ2-7 TRBD1 TRBV20-1 CSAREDREQYF TGCAGTGCTAGAGAGGACAGGGAGCAGTACTTC
- TRBJ2-3 - TRBV12-5 CASGWTDTQYF TGTGCTAGTGGTTGGACAGATACGCAGTATTTT
few TRBJ2-3 - TRBV6-1 CASSDTLTDTQYF TGTGCCAGCAGTGACACCCTGACAGATACGCAGTATTTT
- TRBJ1-4 - TRBV28 CASTDGRGRGNEKLFF TGTGCCAGCACTGACGGCAGGGGCAGGGGTAATGAAAAACTGTTTTTT